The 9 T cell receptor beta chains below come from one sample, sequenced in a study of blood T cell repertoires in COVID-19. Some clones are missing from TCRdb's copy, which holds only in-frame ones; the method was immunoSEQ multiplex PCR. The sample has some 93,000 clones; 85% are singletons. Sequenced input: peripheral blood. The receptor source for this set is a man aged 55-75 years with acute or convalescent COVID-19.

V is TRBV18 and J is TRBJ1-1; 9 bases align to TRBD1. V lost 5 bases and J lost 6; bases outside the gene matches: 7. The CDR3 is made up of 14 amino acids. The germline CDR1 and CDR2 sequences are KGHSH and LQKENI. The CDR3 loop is CASSKDRGRAEAFF. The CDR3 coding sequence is TGTGCCAGCTCAAAGGACAGGGGTCGGGCTGAAGCTTTCTTT.

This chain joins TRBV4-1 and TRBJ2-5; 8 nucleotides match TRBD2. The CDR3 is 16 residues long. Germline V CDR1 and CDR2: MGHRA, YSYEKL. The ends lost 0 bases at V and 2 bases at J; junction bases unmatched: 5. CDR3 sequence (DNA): TGCGCCAGCAGCCAAGATACTAGCGGACGACAAGAGACCCAGTACTTC. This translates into CASSQDTSGRQETQYF.

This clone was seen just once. The CDR3 protein is CASSMVEINYGYTF. CDR3 nucleotide sequence: TGTGCCAGTAGTATGGTGGAGATTAACTATGGCTACACCTTC. V is TRBV19 and J is TRBJ1-2; D gene uncertain. The CDR3 is made up of 14 amino acids. Germline V lookup: CDR1 LNHDA, CDR2 SQIVND (reference sequence). V lost 3 bases and J lost 1, with 9 bases in between.

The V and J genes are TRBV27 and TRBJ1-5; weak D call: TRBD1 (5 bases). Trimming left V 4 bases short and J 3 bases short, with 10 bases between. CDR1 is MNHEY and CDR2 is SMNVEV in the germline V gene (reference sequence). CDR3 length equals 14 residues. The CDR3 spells CASSSGLLNQPQHF. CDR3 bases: TGTGCCAGCAGTTCGGGACTGCTCAATCAGCCCCAGCATTTT.

This CDR3 reads CASSPRSLAGAPSYEQYF. CDR3 in DNA: TGTGCCAGTAGTCCGCGTTCCCTAGCGGGGGCCCCTTCCTACGAGCAGTACTTC. The genes are TRBV19 and TRBJ2-7; 10 positions agree with TRBD2. The V gene's germline CDR1 is LNHDA and CDR2 SQIVND (reference sequence). V shed 5 bases and J 1 base; nucleotides not matched to a gene: 14. CDR3 length: 18 amino acids. Full variable domain (outside the CDR3, taken from reference TRBV19 and TRBJ2-7): DGGITQSPKYLFRKEGQNVTLSCEQNLNHDAMYWYRQDPGQGLRLIYYSQIVNDFQKGDIAEGYSVSREKKESFPLTVTSAQKNPTAFYLCASSPRSLAGAPSYEQYFGPGTRLTVT.

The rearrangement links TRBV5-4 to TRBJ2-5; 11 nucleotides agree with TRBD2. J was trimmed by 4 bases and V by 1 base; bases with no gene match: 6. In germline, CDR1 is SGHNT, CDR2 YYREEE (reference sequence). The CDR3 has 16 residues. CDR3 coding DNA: TGTGCCAGCAGCTTGCCGCTAGCGGGAGGTTTAGAGACCCAGTACTTC. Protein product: CASSLPLAGGLETQYF. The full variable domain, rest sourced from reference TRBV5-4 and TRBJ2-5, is ETGVTQSPTHLIKTRGQQVTLRCSSQSGHNTVSWYQQALGQGPQFIFQYYREEENGRGNFPPRFSGLQFPNYSSELNVNALELDDSALYLCASSLPLAGGLETQYFGPGTRLLVL.

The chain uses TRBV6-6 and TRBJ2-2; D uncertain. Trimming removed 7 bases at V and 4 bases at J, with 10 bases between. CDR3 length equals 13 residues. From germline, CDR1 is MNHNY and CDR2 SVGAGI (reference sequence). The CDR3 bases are TGTGCCAGCACCCCAGTCAGCACCGGGGAGCTGTTTTTT. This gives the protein CASTPVSTGELFF.

The CDR3 bases are TGCGCCAGCAGCTTGGAACCCGGGGTTAGCAGTTTCTTC. This gives the protein CASSLEPGVSSFF. The chain employs TRBV5-1 and TRBJ2-1, with D possibly TRBD2 on 5 matching bases. The germline gives CDR1 SGHRS, CDR2 YFSETQ. Trimming cost V 0 bases and J 16 bases, with 17 bases left between them. The length of the CDR3 is 13 residues.

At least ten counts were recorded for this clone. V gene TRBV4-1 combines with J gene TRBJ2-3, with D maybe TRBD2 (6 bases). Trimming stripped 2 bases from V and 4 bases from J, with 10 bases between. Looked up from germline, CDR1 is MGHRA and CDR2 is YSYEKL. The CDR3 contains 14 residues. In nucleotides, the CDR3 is TGCGCCAGCAGCCAAATCGGGACTGCAGATACGCAGTATTTT. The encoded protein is CASSQIGTADTQYF.